This T cell receptor beta chain was recovered during a study of shared clonotypes between healthy human individuals. Study-wide points: The diversity represented, both genetic and in exposure history, was limited by few donors.

Germline V gene lookup returns CDR1 SGHVS and CDR2 FNYEAQ. This CDR3 has 13 amino acids. Trimming shortened V by 5 bases and J by 8 bases, and 15 bases separated the two germline ends. Notes on this clone: Its antigen is unknown.

The genomic DNA of each subset was split evenly across several immunoSEQ plates. Under the authors' procedure: With immunoSEQ giving junction-only sequences and no quality scores, filtering differed. Profiling relied on immunoSEQ multiplex PCR, and the TCRdb table lists in-frame clones only, not all of them. From that table come the V and J calls and clone size; the DNA was used to work out D and trimming. This table has about 450,000 clones, roughly 77% appearing once. The TCR comes from a middle-aged woman in good health. Some clones in this sample may be carry-over from other donors' samples. V usage is TRBV7-6 and J usage is TRBJ2-5, with D possibly being TRBD2 (6 bases). Material: PBMCs. CDR3 loop: CASSTSTGSTQYF. DNA of the CDR3: TGTGCCAGCAGCACTTCGACCGGGAGTACCCAGTACTTC.